The rows below give T cell receptor beta chains drawn from one sample of a study of T cell responses to AZD1222 COVID-19 vaccine. Assay: immunoSEQ multiplex PCR; the TCRdb copy retains only in-frame clones and omits some. The sample holds 170,000 or so clones, about 85% seen once. The source was peripheral blood, collected on day 0 of AZD1222 vaccination. Every receptor here comes from an adult in good health. Both conserved end residues are part of each CDR3. The order of the fields is CDR3 DNA, CDR3 protein, D gene, V gene, J gene. The D gene is left open where the match is weak.

DNA: TGTGCCGCACCAGGGCCGCCACCTAACTATGGCTACACCTTC
CDR3: CAAPGPPPNYGYTF
D: NA
V: TRBV5-4
J: TRBJ1-2

DNA: TGTGCCAGCAGTTTATGGCTAGCGGGAGAAAATGAGCAGTTCTTC
CDR3: CASSLWLAGENEQFF
D: TRBD2
V: TRBV27
J: TRBJ2-1

DNA: TGTGCCACCAGCATCCCCAGCACAGATACGCAGTATTTT
CDR3: CATSIPSTDTQYF
D: NA
V: TRBV15
J: TRBJ2-3

DNA: TGCAGTGCCCCTCTGAGAGGGCCCCAGCATTTT
CDR3: CSAPLRGPQHF
D: NA
V: TRBV20-1
J: TRBJ1-5

DNA: TGTGCCAGCAGCCCCGACAGGGTAGGTGGCTACACCTTC
CDR3: CASSPDRVGGYTF
D: TRBD1
V: TRBV7-9
J: TRBJ1-2

DNA: TGCGCCAGCAGCTCTCTCGGACTAGCGGGAGTCCCCTACGAGCAGTACTTC
CDR3: CASSSLGLAGVPYEQYF
D: TRBD2
V: TRBV5-1
J: TRBJ2-7

DNA: TGTGCCAGCTCACCGGGCCTAGCCGCTTACGAGCAGTACTTC
CDR3: CASSPGLAAYEQYF
D: NA
V: TRBV18
J: TRBJ2-7

DNA: TGCGCCAGCAGCTTGTCGGCAGGGAGGGAGACCCAGTACTTC
CDR3: CASSLSAGRETQYF
D: NA
V: TRBV5-1
J: TRBJ2-5

DNA: TGTGCCAGCAGCCCGCAGGGCAGTTCAGGTGGGGCCAACGTCCTGACTTTC
CDR3: CASSPQGSSGGANVLTF
D: NA
V: TRBV3-1/TRBV3-2
J: TRBJ2-6

DNA: TGTGCCAGTCCGGGACAGGGCCACACTGAAGCTTTCTTT
CDR3: CASPGQGHTEAFF
D: TRBD1
V: TRBV28
J: TRBJ1-1

DNA: TGTGCCAGCAGCTTAGTAGCGGGGCGGCTCCACGAGCAGTACTTC
CDR3: CASSLVAGRLHEQYF
D: TRBD2
V: TRBV7-8
J: TRBJ2-7

DNA: TGTGCCAGCAGCCCGTTCGCCACATCCCAGCAGTACTTC
CDR3: CASSPFATSQQYF
D: NA
V: TRBV7-9
J: TRBJ2-7

DNA: TGCGCCAGCAGCCTGAGACTAGCGGGACCCTCAAATATCGGCTACGAGCAGTACTTC
CDR3: CASSLRLAGPSNIGYEQYF
D: TRBD2
V: TRBV5-1
J: TRBJ2-7

DNA: TGTGCCAGCAGCCAGCCGGACCTCTACGAGCAGTACTTC
CDR3: CASSQPDLYEQYF
D: NA
V: TRBV5-6
J: TRBJ2-7

DNA: TGTGCCAGCTCACCAAACAGGGGCGGTGAAGCTTTCTTT
CDR3: CASSPNRGGEAFF
D: TRBD1
V: TRBV18
J: TRBJ1-1

DNA: TGCGCCAGCAGTGAGTCGAGGACAGGGATCACTGAAGCTTTCTTT
CDR3: CASSESRTGITEAFF
D: TRBD1
V: TRBV10-1
J: TRBJ1-1